Described below is a single T cell receptor (beta chain) sequence and its context. Its antigen is unknown. TCRdb re-called the reads with MiXCR, one entry per CDR3 protein. The sample records some 400,000 distinct CDR3 sequences, less than 20% being singletons. This entry is derived from a study of T cell repertoires in cytomegalovirus infection. Background on the study: Carrying CMV and the relevant HLA type showed in public TCR beta signatures.

There are 14 residues in the CDR3. In germline, CDR1 is SGHTA, CDR2 FQGNSA. V gave up 7 bases and J gave up 3 bases; unmatched junction bases: 6. Whole-study findings and limits: HLA-C-restricted TCR beta clonotypes specific for CMV led the ex vivo response.

The J gene is TRBJ2-5, the V gene TRBV7-2; TRBD2 aligns across 9 bases. The receptor was isolated from a human donor in good health (CMV status not recorded). Some clones in this sample may be carry-over from other donors' samples. Sequenced: PBMCs. CDR3 sequence reads: CASIGGRAEETQYF. CDR3 coding DNA: TGTGCCAGCATAGGCGGGAGGGCCGAAGAGACCCAGTACTTC.